The 23 T cell receptor beta chains reported below all come from one sample, sequenced in a study of cytomegalovirus exposure and HLA in healthy donors (dated by TCRdb to the late 2010s). The library was made by the immunoSEQ multiplex PCR assay. Imported from immuneACCESS, the table was reduced by TCRdb to in-frame sequences with V and J called. These copies leave out some clones; in studies compared against another copy, an unresolved V gene accounts for under half, and the cause of the remainder is not known. Recorded for this sample are 100,000 to 150,000 clones; 80% to 90% of them occurred a single time. The top ten constitute about 1.2% of the sample. The sequencing input was PBMCs. These receptors came from a woman aged 18-35 years in good health and CMV-seronegative.

The DNA for the CDR3 is TGTGCCAGCAGTGAGGTAACAGAGGGCGGCTACACCTTC. Translating it yields CASSEVTEGGYTF. The chain employs TRBV6-1 and TRBJ1-2; D is unresolved. Germline V gene lookup returns CDR1 MNHNS and CDR2 SASEGT. The CDR3 extends over 13 amino acids. V gave up 3 bases and J gave up 8 bases, with 13 bases separating them.

The rearrangement links TRBV7-9 to TRBJ2-5; 7 bases agree with TRBD1. The germline V gene encodes CDR1 SEHNR and CDR2 FQNEAQ (reference sequence). This CDR3 contains 12 residues. The CDR3: CVTDRADWAQYF. CDR3 DNA sequence: TGTGTGACAGACAGGGCAGACTGGGCCCAGTACTTC.

The V and J genes are TRBV11-3 and TRBJ2-7; D not certain. V was pared by 1 base and J by 0 bases, with 13 bases between. Germline V gives CDR1 SGHNT, CDR2 YENEEA. The CDR3 totals 16 residues. The CDR3 reads CASSLGRVPSSYEQYF. CDR3 in DNA: TGTGCCAGCAGCTTAGGACGGGTCCCCAGCTCCTACGAGCAGTACTTC.

The gene calls are TRBV6-6 and TRBJ1-2; TRBD1 aligns across 11 bases. Trimming removed 0 bases from V and 4 bases from J; junction bases left unmatched: 4. From germline, CDR1 is MNHNY and CDR2 SVGAGI (reference sequence). The CDR3 spans 16 residues. The CDR3 loop is CASSYSMGQGGYGYTF. CDR3 sequence (DNA): TGTGCCAGCAGTTACTCTATGGGACAGGGGGGCTATGGCTACACCTTC.

V usage is TRBV15 and J usage is TRBJ2-1; 7 bases agree with TRBD1. This CDR3 has 15 amino acids. With 3 bases clipped from V and 0 bases from J, the junction kept 2 bases outside the gene matches. CDR1 is LNHNV and CDR2 is YYDKDF in the germline V gene (reference sequence). The CDR3 here is CATSRGQSSYNEQFF. For the CDR3, the DNA is TGTGCCACCAGCAGGGGACAGAGCTCCTACAATGAGCAGTTCTTC.

The V call is TRBV5-1, the J call TRBJ1-2, with 7 bases aligning to TRBD1. The V gene end was trimmed by 0 bases and the J gene end by 8 bases; junction bases not matched to a gene: 7. Germline V CDR1 and CDR2: SGHRS, YFSETQ. This CDR3 is 14 amino acids long. The CDR3 loop reads CASSLGQGDDGYTF. CDR3 nucleotides: TGCGCCAGCAGCTTGGGCCAGGGGGATGACGGCTACACCTTC.

The chain carries TRBV11-2 and TRBJ2-7; the match to TRBD1 covers 7 bases. V shed 5 bases, J shed 1 base, and the junction held 14 bases outside the gene matches. Germline V gene lookup returns CDR1 SGHAT and CDR2 FQNNGV. The CDR3 is 17 residues long. In DNA form, the CDR3 reads TGTGCCAGCAGCCGCAGACGCCTCCGGGACAGTTCCTACGAGCAGTACTTC. This sequence encodes CASSRRRLRDSSYEQYF.

The chain has TRBV7-3 and TRBJ2-1, with D possibly being TRBD1 (5 bases). Deletions cut 2 bases from V and 1 base from J, with 9 bases between. Germline V gene lookup returns CDR1 SGHTA and CDR2 FQGTGA. CDR3 length: 15 amino acids. The CDR3 spells CASSLRDSSYNEQFF. CDR3 in DNA: TGTGCCAGCAGCTTACGAGACAGTTCCTACAATGAGCAGTTCTTC. Based on the CDR3 plus reference TRBV7-3 and TRBJ2-1, the full variable domain is GAGVSQTPSNKVTEKGKYVELRCDPISGHTALYWYRQSLGQGPEFLIYFQGTGAADDSGLPNDRFFAVRPEGSVSTLKIQRTERGDSAVYLCASSLRDSSYNEQFFGPGTRLTVL.

The chain combines TRBV15 with TRBJ1-5; TRBD1 might be the D (6 bases). Germline lookup yields CDR1 LNHNV and CDR2 YYDKDF (reference sequence). Trimming removed 3 bases from V and 4 bases from J, with 10 bases in between. This CDR3 region has 14 residues. In nucleotides, the CDR3 is TGTGCCACCAGCAGCTACAGGGAAAATCAGCCCCAGCATTTT. It translates to CATSSYRENQPQHF.

The genes are TRBV5-8 and TRBJ2-1, with D unresolved. Germline V CDR1 and CDR2: SGHTS, YDEGEE. Between the trimmed V and J ends, which lost 1 base and 7 bases, there was a span of 6 bases. The CDR3 loop spans 12 amino acids. CDR3 protein: CASSLSLNEQFF. CDR3 DNA sequence: TGTGCCAGCAGCTTGTCATTGAATGAGCAGTTCTTC.

The genes are TRBV19 and TRBJ2-7, with a weak D call TRBD1 (6 bases). The V end lost 5 bases, the J end lost 0 bases, and 14 bases lay between the germline ends. Germline V gives CDR1 LNHDA, CDR2 SQIVND (reference sequence). CDR3 length: 15 amino acids. CDR3 nucleotide sequence: TGTGCCAGTAGTTCGGACAGCCAAGTCTCCTACGAGCAGTACTTC. It yields the protein CASSSDSQVSYEQYF. The variable domain in full, with the rest retrieved from reference TRBV19 and TRBJ2-7, is DGGITQSPKYLFRKEGQNVTLSCEQNLNHDAMYWYRQDPGQGLRLIYYSQIVNDFQKGDIAEGYSVSREKKESFPLTVTSAQKNPTAFYLCASSSDSQVSYEQYFGPGTRLTVT.

Only a few counts were recorded for this clone. The CDR3 nucleotides are TGTGCCAGCAGCTTTCAGTGGAACACTGAAGCTTTCTTT. It yields the protein CASSFQWNTEAFF. This chain links TRBV7-2 with TRBJ1-1; D gene unclear. This CDR3 comprises 13 residues. Germline assignment: CDR1 SGHTA and CDR2 FQGNSA. Trimming removed 3 bases from V and 1 base from J, with 6 bases in between.

The V gene is TRBV11-3, the J gene TRBJ2-7; no clear D. From germline, CDR1 is SGHNT and CDR2 YENEEA. Trimming took off 11 bases at V and 1 base at J, with 15 bases between the two ends. The CDR3 is made up of 13 amino acids. As DNA, the CDR3 is TGTGCCCGACACAATAAACGATCCTACGAGCAGTACTTC. Translated: CARHNKRSYEQYF.

The chain couples TRBV5-1 to TRBJ2-7; possible D gene TRBD1, 6 bases. The CDR3 totals 11 residues. V lost 7 bases, J lost 4 bases, and 9 bases lay in between. Germline V gives CDR1 SGHRS, CDR2 YFSETQ. CDR3 protein: CASRQGYEQYF. The CDR3 DNA sequence: TGCGCCAGCCGTCAGGGGTACGAGCAGTACTTC.

The chain has TRBV27 and TRBJ1-5; no definite D call. CDR3 length equals 14 residues. Germline CDR1 reads MNHEY; CDR2 reads SMNVEV (reference sequence). The V end lost 2 bases, the J end lost 3 bases, and 8 bases lay between the germline ends. This chain's CDR3 is CASSLRAINQPQHF. CDR3 in DNA: TGTGCCAGCAGTTTAAGAGCTATCAATCAGCCCCAGCATTTT.

V usage is TRBV19 and J usage is TRBJ2-1; TRBD2 matches at 12 bases. V trimming: 6 bases; J trimming: 8 bases; junction bases outside the gene matches: 8. CDR3 length equals 15 residues. Germline assignment: CDR1 LNHDA and CDR2 SQIVND (reference sequence). The chain's CDR3 is CASSDLAGGRDEQFF. The CDR3 nucleotides read TGTGCCAGTAGCGATCTAGCGGGGGGGCGTGATGAGCAGTTCTTC.

This clone was counted once. The genes are TRBV5-1 and TRBJ2-2; 8 nucleotides line up with TRBD2. The CDR3 spans 15 residues. In germline, CDR1 is SGHRS, CDR2 YFSETQ. V shed 4 bases, J shed 6 bases, and the junction held 8 bases outside the gene matches. CDR3 sequence (DNA): TGCGCCAGCAGCGGCGGGGGGTATGGTTCCGGGGAGCTGTTTTTT. This sequence encodes CASSGGGYGSGELFF.

This chain uses TRBV9 with TRBJ2-3; weak D call: TRBD2 (5 bases). CDR3 size: 14 residues. V lost 4 bases and J lost 2, with 11 bases in between. Germline-derived CDR1 and CDR2 are SGDLS and YYNGEE. The DNA for the CDR3 is TGTGCCAGCAGCCCTCGGGATTACACAGATACGCAGTATTTT. Its translation: CASSPRDYTDTQYF.

This clone appeared a few times. This chain connects TRBV10-3 to TRBJ1-6, with D possibly TRBD1 on 6 matching bases. V lost 3 bases to trimming and J lost 7 bases, with 13 bases between them. This CDR3 comprises 15 residues. CDR1 ENHRY and CDR2 SYGVKD come from the germline V gene. The CDR3: CAISDSSGDNSPLHF. In DNA, the CDR3 is TGTGCCATCAGTGATTCATCAGGGGACAATTCACCCCTCCACTTT.

The J gene is TRBJ1-2, the V gene TRBV7-9; 7 nucleotides line up with TRBD1. This CDR3 is 18 amino acids long. Germline V gives CDR1 SEHNR, CDR2 FQNEAQ (reference sequence). The V and J ends lost 4 bases and 7 bases, in that order; junction bases with no gene match: 21. CDR3 nucleotide sequence: TGTGCCAGCAGCTCTAGAGGGGATTCGGAACAGGGGATAGGTGGCTACACCTTC. Amino acid sequence: CASSSRGDSEQGIGGYTF.

CDR3: CASSLTAAETQYF. The CDR3 nucleotides are TGCGCCAGCAGCCTAACCGCAGCGGAGACCCAGTACTTC. The chain uses TRBV4-1 and TRBJ2-5; the D is unclear. Germline V gene lookup returns CDR1 MGHRA and CDR2 YSYEKL. The V gene lost 4 bases and the J gene lost 5 bases, with 11 bases spanning the gap. CDR3 length equals 13 residues.

The J gene is TRBJ2-2, the V gene TRBV10-2; D gene unclear. Germline CDR1 is WSHSY and CDR2 is SAAADI. Trimming removed 1 base at V and 3 bases at J, with 6 bases between. CDR3 size: 14 residues. Here the CDR3 reads CASSEFGYTGELFF. CDR3 DNA sequence: TGCGCCAGCAGTGAGTTCGGGTACACCGGGGAGCTGTTTTTT.

The chain combines TRBV5-1 with TRBJ1-2; D is unresolved. Germline V gene sequence: CDR1 SGHRS, CDR2 YFSETQ. The CDR3 has 15 amino acids. Trimming pared 6 bases from V and 0 bases from J, leaving 15 bases between. The CDR3, as DNA: TGCGCCAGCACCCCCCTACCAGGTCCTAACTATGGCTACACCTTC. Its translation: CASTPLPGPNYGYTF.